What follows is one T cell receptor beta chain and its context. Its target is not known. This entry belongs to a study of identical twins. V lost 7 bases, J lost 0 bases, and 7 bases lay in between. The length of the CDR3 is 13 residues. Germline-derived CDR1 and CDR2 are LNHDA and SQIVND (reference sequence). Each CDR3 protein gets one entry after TCRdb re-called the 5' RACE reads with MiXCR. The sample lists over 250,000 distinct CDR3 sequences; more than 8% were seen once. The study's findings and limits: Modelling approaches yielded underestimates of out-of-frame TCR alpha sharing between monozygotic twins. Zero-insertion analyses might be partly confounded by invariant T cells like MAIT and iNKT.

These data also featured in a second study, about yellow fever vaccine responses in identical twins.

The clonotype originates from a woman aged 18-29 years in good health. Sequenced: CD8+ T cells sorted from blood. The chain employs TRBV19 and TRBJ2-1; D is ambiguous. CDR3 protein: CASKDYSYNEQFF. The CDR3 bases are TGTGCCAGTAAAGATTACTCCTACAATGAGCAGTTCTTC.